What follows describes a single T cell receptor (beta chain). This sample stems from a study of blood T cell repertoires in COVID-19. Generated by immunoSEQ multiplex PCR, the TCRdb table keeps only in-frame clones and is missing some. The sample lists about 250,000 clones, approximately 85% seen once, with 0.87% in the top ten. The specimen was peripheral blood. The TCR originated in a human donor with COVID-19, enrolled during active disease. The donor label of this sample is uncertain.

The DNA for the CDR3 is TGTGCCAGTACCCTTCGGGCTAGCGGGAGTTGGGGATACAATGAGCAGTTCTTC. Amino acids: CASTLRASGSWGYNEQFF. V is TRBV19 and J is TRBJ2-1, with 10 bases fitting TRBD2. The germline gives CDR1 LNHDA, CDR2 SQIVND (reference sequence). The CDR3 contains 18 residues. J gave up 4 bases and V 7 bases, and 16 bases lay outside the gene matches.